A selection of T cell receptor beta chains follows, all from one sample in a study of T cell changes during pregnancy in multiple sclerosis. Assay: immunoSEQ multiplex PCR; the TCRdb copy retains only in-frame clones and omits some. The data hold almost 50,000 clones, with approximately 90% observed a single time. Specimen: CD8+ T cells from peripheral blood mononuclear cells, collected after pregnancy. These TCRs come from a female donor with multiple sclerosis, enrolled in a pregnancy study. CDR3s include the opening cysteine and the closing phenylalanine or tryptophan. The D gene is left open where the match is weak. Not every row has a clone size; where given, it reads once, few, many or a size class.

clone_size	v_call	j_call	d_call	cdr3_aa	cdr3_nt
once	TRBV9	TRBJ2-7	TRBD1	CASSPRTGAYEQYF	TGTGCCAGCAGCCCGCGGACAGGGGCCTACGAGCAGTACTTC
-	TRBV7-9	TRBJ2-7	-	CASSPDRDISTEQYF	TGTGCCAGCAGCCCAGATCGGGACATTTCGACCGAGCAGTACTTC
-	TRBV2	TRBJ1-5	TRBD1	CASSWDSSNQPQHF	TGTGCCAGCAGTTGGGACAGTAGCAATCAGCCCCAGCATTTT
-	TRBV4-1	TRBJ2-2	TRBD2	CASSQGLAGGETGELFF	TGCGCCAGCAGCCAGGGACTAGCGGGGGGGGAAACCGGGGAGCTGTTTTTT
once	TRBV27	TRBJ1-6	-	CASSLRGFVSPLHF	TGTGCCAGCAGTTTAAGAGGGTTTGTTTCACCCCTCCACTTT
-	TRBV13	TRBJ2-5	-	CASSHRLIQETQYF	TGTGCCAGCAGCCATCGACTTATACAAGAGACCCAGTACTTC
-	TRBV7-6	TRBJ1-1	-	CASSLAGGSDTEAFF	TGTGCCAGCAGCTTAGCTGGGGGGTCAGACACTGAAGCTTTCTTT
-	TRBV19	TRBJ1-5	-	CASSIGGQPQHF	TGTGCCAGTAGTATCGGGGGTCAGCCCCAGCATTTT
-	TRBV7-9	TRBJ2-1	-	CASRSTGVEEFF	TGTGCCAGCAGATCCACAGGAGTCGAGGAGTTCTTC
-	TRBV27	TRBJ1-1	TRBD1	CASSYYRGENTEAFF	TGTGCCAGCAGTTATTACAGGGGCGAGAACACTGAAGCTTTCTTT
-	TRBV2	TRBJ1-2	-	CASMGQGSWGYTF	TGTGCCAGCATGGGGCAGGGAAGTTGGGGCTACACCTTC
-	TRBV13	TRBJ1-2	-	CASSLGAGSNYGYTF	TGTGCCAGCAGCTTAGGGGCAGGGTCCAACTATGGCTACACCTTC
-	TRBV5-6	TRBJ1-1	-	CASSLLPGQGNTEAFF	TGTGCCAGCAGCTTGTTGCCCGGGCAGGGGAACACTGAAGCTTTCTTT
-	TRBV6-5	TRBJ2-1	-	CASRPGFSYNEQFF	TGTGCCAGCAGGCCCGGGTTCTCCTACAATGAGCAGTTCTTC
once	TRBV5-8	TRBJ1-6	TRBD1	CASSSGQGRRSPLHF	TGTGCCAGCAGTTCCGGACAGGGAAGGCGATCACCCCTCCACTTT
-	TRBV6-5	TRBJ2-7	TRBD1	CASRVDRGMYEQYF	TGTGCCAGCAGAGTAGACAGGGGGATGTACGAGCAGTACTTC
-	TRBV6-5	TRBJ2-7	-	CASSQEARGEQYF	TGTGCCAGCAGCCAGGAGGCCCGTGGCGAGCAGTACTTC
-	TRBV9	TRBJ1-1	TRBD1	CASSVEAQGDEAFF	TGTGCCAGCAGCGTAGAAGCTCAGGGGGATGAAGCTTTCTTT
-	TRBV7-8	TRBJ2-2	TRBD1	CASSLRQGQAGELFF	TGTGCCAGCAGCTTACGACAGGGGCAAGCCGGGGAGCTGTTTTTT
-	TRBV19	TRBJ1-1	-	CASSITPVRDIRNTEAFF	TGTGCCAGTAGTATTACCCCCGTAAGGGACATACGGAACACTGAAGCTTTCTTT
-	TRBV4-1	TRBJ2-6	-	CASSQGEGSGANVLTF	TGCGCCAGCAGCCAAGGAGAGGGTTCTGGGGCCAACGTCCTGACTTTC
-	TRBV6-5	TRBJ2-7	-	CASSYNDYYEQYF	TGTGCCAGCAGTTATAACGACTACTACGAGCAGTACTTC
-	TRBV19	TRBJ2-1	TRBD1	CASSTKDRAANEQFF	TGTGCCAGTAGTACTAAGGACAGGGCCGCGAATGAGCAGTTCTTC
-	TRBV6-1	TRBJ1-1	-	CASSEGGGGTEAFF	TGTGCCAGCAGTGAAGGAGGTGGCGGCACTGAAGCTTTCTTT
few	TRBV28	TRBJ1-6	-	CASSGDGALSPLHF	TGTGCCAGCAGTGGGGATGGGGCGCTTTCACCCCTCCACTTT
once	TRBV5-6	TRBJ1-2	-	CASSRGGMLYSYTF	TGTGCCAGCAGCCGGGGGGGGATGCTATACAGCTACACCTTC
-	TRBV4-1	TRBJ1-3	-	CASSQGRAGDSGNTIYF	TGCGCCAGCAGCCAAGGCCGTGCGGGGGATTCAGGAAACACCATATATTTT
-	TRBV7-6	TRBJ2-5	TRBD1	CASSSQGVGETQYF	TGTGCCAGCAGCTCCCAGGGGGTAGGGGAGACCCAGTACTTC
once	TRBV14	TRBJ1-2	-	CASSQGPGYGYTF	TGTGCCAGCAGCCAAGGTCCGGGGTATGGCTACACCTTC
-	TRBV14	TRBJ2-7	-	CASSQEVLLEQYF	TGTGCCAGCAGCCAAGAGGTACTCCTCGAGCAGTACTTC
few	TRBV6-5	TRBJ1-1	-	CASSVTRSNTEAFF	TGTGCCAGCAGTGTGACACGATCGAACACTGAAGCTTTCTTT
-	TRBV27	TRBJ2-1	-	CASSLMGAGGYNEQFF	TGTGCCAGCAGTTTAATGGGAGCCGGCGGCTACAATGAGCAGTTCTTC
-	TRBV27	TRBJ2-7	TRBD1	CASRPTGTGTYEQYF	TGTGCCAGCAGGCCCACCGGGACAGGTACCTACGAGCAGTACTTC
-	TRBV29-1	TRBJ1-1	-	CSGRGGLNTEAFF	TGCAGCGGTCGGGGGGGTCTGAACACTGAAGCTTTCTTT
-	TRBV19	TRBJ1-1	-	CASQDRYNTEAFF	TGTGCCAGTCAAGACAGGTACAACACTGAAGCTTTCTTT
-	TRBV7-3	TRBJ2-1	TRBD2	CASSPAGGPNNEQFF	TGTGCCAGCAGCCCGGCGGGGGGGCCTAACAATGAGCAGTTCTTC
-	TRBV5-8	TRBJ2-1	-	CAHDTRGAGSSYNEQFF	TGTGCCCACGACACCAGGGGGGCGGGGAGTTCCTACAATGAGCAGTTCTTC
-	TRBV4-2	TRBJ2-2	TRBD2	CASSQEGGGTGELFF	TGTGCCAGCAGCCAAGAGGGGGGGGGCACCGGGGAGCTGTTTTTT
-	TRBV27	TRBJ2-7	TRBD1	CASSSGTGPLEQYF	TGTGCCAGCAGTTCAGGGACAGGGCCCCTCGAGCAGTACTTC
once	TRBV19	TRBJ1-1	-	CASSMGNTEAFF	TGTGCCAGTAGTATGGGCAACACTGAAGCTTTCTTT
-	TRBV19	TRBJ2-1	TRBD1	CASSISRTGFLYEQFF	TGTGCCAGTAGTATTTCCCGGACAGGGTTTTTGTATGAGCAGTTCTTC
-	TRBV2	TRBJ1-6	-	CASRGQSSYNSPLHF	TGTGCCAGCAGAGGACAGAGCTCCTATAATTCACCCCTCCACTTT
-	TRBV13	TRBJ1-4	-	CASSLSPMGEKLFF	TGTGCCAGCAGCTTATCTCCAATGGGCGAAAAACTGTTTTTT
-	TRBV10-3	TRBJ2-1	-	CAIRGGDSYNEQFF	TGTGCCATCAGAGGGGGGGACTCCTACAATGAGCAGTTCTTC
-	TRBV5-1	TRBJ2-5	TRBD2	CASSLAGVAGEYQETQYF	TGCGCCAGCAGCTTGGCCGGGGTAGCGGGGGAGTACCAAGAGACCCAGTACTTC
-	TRBV2	TRBJ2-3	TRBD2	CASSVSGGSTDTQYF	TGTGCCAGCAGTGTCAGCGGGGGGAGCACAGATACGCAGTATTTT